This section outlines one T cell receptor (beta chain) sequence together with its context. Its antigen is unknown. Base quality data are lacking; no much larger clone is found one base away. The CDR3, cysteine through phenylalanine, is 15 amino acids long. CDR3 DNA is the only sequence kept; it has 45 bases, read in frame from the first base. Ends trimmed: V by 6 bases, J by 2 bases; bases unmatched to a gene: 10. Looking up the germline V gene yields CDR1 SGHRS and CDR2 YFSETQ. The Qiagen DNeasy kit was used to extract genomic DNA both from unsorted PBMCs and from the negatively selected CD4+ and CD8+ fractions. Amplification of TCR beta CDR3 regions was done by immunoSEQ multiplex PCR with primers that anneal to V and J segments. A synthetic immune receptor repertoire was used to minimize amplification bias, and remaining bias was computationally removed after sequencing. The original pipeline was this. Repertoire diversity was quantified as the Shannon entropy index using custom Python scripts. Unsorted, CD4+ and CD8+ repertoires were analyzed separately, except in combined analyses where CD4+ and CD8+ sequences were merged in silico. Clonal expansion was defined as a frequency increase of at least 2-fold after treatment compared with C1D1, and clones undetected at baseline were assigned a pseudocount of 0.5. Clones with 0 or 1 copy at C1D1 were classified as singleton clones, and clones with 2 or more copies were classified as non-singleton clones. Clones expanded in unsorted samples were assigned a CD4+, CD8+ or unknown annotation through matching of protein sequences in sorted samples from the same patient. Wilcoxon tests on paired samples were used to test diversity changes from C1D1 to C4D1. TCRdb provides this immuneACCESS table in a form limited to in-frame rearrangements. Some clones are lacking; in checked studies, under half of them reflect an unresolved V gene, and why the rest are absent is not known. The V and J calls and the clone size are those of that table, but D and trimming were determined from the DNA. For this sample there are around 150,000 clones; approximately 81% appear just once. The ten largest clones add up to roughly a tenth of the sample.

These data originate in a study of PD-1 blockade in classical Hodgkin lymphoma (dated by TCRdb to about 2020). Broadly, across the study: Nivolumab dosing was 3 mg/kg intravenously every 2 weeks, continuing until either disease progression or unacceptable toxicity. To define a peripheral blood immune signature of response to PD-1 blockade in classical Hodgkin lymphoma, the study combined TCR beta sequencing with CyTOF.

In the paper's terms, the time point label means: cycle 2 day 1 (C2D1) of nivolumab. All trial patients had relapsed after autologous stem cell transplantation, with cohorts A, B and C differing in prior brentuximab vedotin exposure. The trial cohort included 45 to 65 patients with relapsed/refractory classical Hodgkin lymphoma, and each patient had a best overall response of complete response, partial response or progressive disease. In the multi-cohort phase II CheckMate 205 trial, trial patients received single-agent nivolumab. An independent review committee assessed best overall response by applying the 2007 International Working Group response criteria. Trial PBMCs were collected immediately before nivolumab initiation (C1D1) and during therapy at cycle 2 day 1 and cycle 4 day 1. Peripheral blood was collected in 8 mL Vacutainer Cell Preparation Tubes, from which PBMCs were isolated by centrifugation and then cryopreserved.

Overall results and qualifications from the work: Baseline diversity similar to that of newly diagnosed patients was observed in trial patients achieving complete response, whereas significantly lower diversity was observed in partial responders and progressors. The study was restricted to a single clinical trial cohort, and the causes of repertoire differences, possibly disease activity or prior therapy, were left undefined. Diversity was lower in patients who began nivolumab less than 1 year after ASCT, so these patients were left out of later analyses to avoid confounding by immune reconstitution. Baseline TCR diversity was reported to be lower in newly diagnosed patients than in healthy donors and to be lower still in relapsed/refractory patients. A significant rise by C4D1 was seen in CD4+ but not CD8+ TCR diversity (p=0.0027 vs p=0.16), with the rise being most apparent in complete responders (p=0.02).

The source of this sequence is a human donor with classical Hodgkin lymphoma. The chain was built from TRBV5-1 and TRBJ2-7; TRBD2 fits 8 bases in the junction. Sequencing used peripheral blood mononuclear cells (PBMCs), obtained before the second cycle of nivolumab. The DNA sequence follows: TGCGCCAGCAATAGCGGGGCGACCATCCCCTACGAGCAGTACTTC. It specifies CASNSGATIPYEQYF.